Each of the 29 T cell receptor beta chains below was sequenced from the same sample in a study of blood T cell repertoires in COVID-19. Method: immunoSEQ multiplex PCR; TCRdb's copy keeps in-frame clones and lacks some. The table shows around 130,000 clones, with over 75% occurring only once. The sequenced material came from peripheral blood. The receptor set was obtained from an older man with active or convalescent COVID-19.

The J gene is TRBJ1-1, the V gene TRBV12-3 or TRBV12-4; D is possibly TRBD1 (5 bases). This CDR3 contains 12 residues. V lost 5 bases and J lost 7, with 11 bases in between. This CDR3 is CASSRRQFEAFF. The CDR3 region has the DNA TGTGCCAGCAGTAGGAGACAGTTTGAAGCTTTCTTT.

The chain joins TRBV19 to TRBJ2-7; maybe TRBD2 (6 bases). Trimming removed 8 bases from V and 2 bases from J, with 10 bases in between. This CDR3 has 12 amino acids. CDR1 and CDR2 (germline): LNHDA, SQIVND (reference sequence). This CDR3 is CASSGTAYEQYF. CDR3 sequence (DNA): TGTGCCAGTTCCGGGACTGCCTACGAGCAGTACTTC.

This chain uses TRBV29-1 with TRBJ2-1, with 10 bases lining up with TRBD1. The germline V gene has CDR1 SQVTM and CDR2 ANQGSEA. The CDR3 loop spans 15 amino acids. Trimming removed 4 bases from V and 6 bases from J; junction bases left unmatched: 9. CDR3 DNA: TGCAGCGTTGCCCCCGGGACAGGGGAGGGCAATGAGCAGTTCTTC. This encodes CSVAPGTGEGNEQFF.

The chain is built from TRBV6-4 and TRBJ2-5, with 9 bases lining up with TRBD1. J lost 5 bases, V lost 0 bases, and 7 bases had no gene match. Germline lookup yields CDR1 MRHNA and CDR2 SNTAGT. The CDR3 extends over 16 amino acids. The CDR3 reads CASSDSKQGAYETQYF. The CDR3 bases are TGTGCCAGCAGTGACTCGAAACAGGGGGCTTATGAGACCCAGTACTTC.

CDR3: CASSLETRSTDTQYF. DNA of the CDR3: TGCGCCAGCAGCTTGGAAACGCGAAGCACAGATACGCAGTATTTT. The genes are TRBV5-1 and TRBJ2-3; D remains unclear. CDR1 and CDR2 from the germline V gene are SGHRS and YFSETQ. V lost 0 bases and J lost 0, with 8 bases in between. This CDR3 has 15 residues.

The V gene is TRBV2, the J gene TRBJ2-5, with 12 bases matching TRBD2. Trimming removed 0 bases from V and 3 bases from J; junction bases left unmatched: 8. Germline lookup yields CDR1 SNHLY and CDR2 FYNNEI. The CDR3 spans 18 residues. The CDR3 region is CASSEASTSGSGKETQYF. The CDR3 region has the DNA TGTGCCAGCAGTGAAGCGTCGACTAGCGGGAGCGGAAAAGAGACCCAGTACTTC.

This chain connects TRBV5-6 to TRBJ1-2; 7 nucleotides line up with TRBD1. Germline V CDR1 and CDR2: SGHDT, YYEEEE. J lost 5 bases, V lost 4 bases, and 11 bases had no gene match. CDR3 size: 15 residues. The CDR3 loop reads CASSSRDRNFYGYTF. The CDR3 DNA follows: TGTGCCAGCAGCAGCCGGGACAGAAATTTTTATGGCTACACCTTC. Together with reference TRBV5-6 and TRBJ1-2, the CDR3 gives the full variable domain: DAGVTQSPTHLIKTRGQQVTLRCSPKSGHDTVSWYQQALGQGPQFIFQYYEEEERQRGNFPDRFSGHQFPNYSSELNVNALLLGDSALYLCASSSRDRNFYGYTFGSGTRLTVV.

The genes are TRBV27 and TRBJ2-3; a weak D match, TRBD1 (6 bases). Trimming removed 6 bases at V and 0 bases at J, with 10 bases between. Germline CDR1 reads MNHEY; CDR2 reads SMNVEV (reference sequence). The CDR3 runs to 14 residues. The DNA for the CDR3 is TGTGCCAGCAGACAGGGTGCTAGCACAGATACGCAGTATTTT. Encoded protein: CASRQGASTDTQYF.

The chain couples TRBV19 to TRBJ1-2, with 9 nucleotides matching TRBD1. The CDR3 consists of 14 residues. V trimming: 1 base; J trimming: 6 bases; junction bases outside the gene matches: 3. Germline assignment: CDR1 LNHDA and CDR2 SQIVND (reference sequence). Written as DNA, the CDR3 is TGTGCCAGTAGTATAGGAAGGGACAGGGATGGCTACACCTTC. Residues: CASSIGRDRDGYTF.

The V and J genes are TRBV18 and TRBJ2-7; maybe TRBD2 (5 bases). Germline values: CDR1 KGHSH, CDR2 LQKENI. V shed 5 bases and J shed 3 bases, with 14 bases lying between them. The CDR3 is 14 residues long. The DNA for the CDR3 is TGTGCCAGCTCATGGGCTAGCCGGGACTACGAGCAGTACTTC. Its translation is CASSWASRDYEQYF. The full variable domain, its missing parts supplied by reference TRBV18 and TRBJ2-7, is NAGVMQNPRHLVRRRGQEARLRCSPMKGHSHVYWYRQLPEEGLKFMVYLQKENIIDESGMPKERFSAEFPKEGPSILRIQQVVRGDSAAYFCASSWASRDYEQYFGPGTRLTVT.

The CDR3 loop reads CASSQGLGSSGELFF. The CDR3 DNA reads as TGCGCCAGCAGCCAAGGACTAGGCTCTTCCGGGGAGCTGTTTTTT. The chain couples TRBV4-1 to TRBJ2-2; perhaps TRBD2 as D (6 bases). V dropped 1 base and J dropped 6 bases, with 12 bases sitting between them. The germline V gene has CDR1 MGHRA and CDR2 YSYEKL. The CDR3 runs 15 residues.

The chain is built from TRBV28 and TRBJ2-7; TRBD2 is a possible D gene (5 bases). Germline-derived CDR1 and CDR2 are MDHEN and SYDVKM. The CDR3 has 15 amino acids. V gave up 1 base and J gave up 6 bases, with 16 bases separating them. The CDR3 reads CASSLYGDRLGEQYF. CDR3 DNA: TGTGCCAGCAGTTTATACGGGGATCGGTTGGGCGAGCAGTACTTC.

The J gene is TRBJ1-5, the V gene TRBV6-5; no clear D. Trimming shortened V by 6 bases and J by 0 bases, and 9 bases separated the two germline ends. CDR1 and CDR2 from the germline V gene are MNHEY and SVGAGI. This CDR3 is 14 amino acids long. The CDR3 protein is CASSAKNSNQPQHF. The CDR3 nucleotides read TGTGCCAGCAGCGCGAAGAATAGCAATCAGCCCCAGCATTTT.

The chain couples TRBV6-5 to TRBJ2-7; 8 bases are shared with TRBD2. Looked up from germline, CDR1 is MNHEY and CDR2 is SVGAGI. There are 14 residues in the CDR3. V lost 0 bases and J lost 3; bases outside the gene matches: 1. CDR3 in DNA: TGTGCCAGCAGTTACTCAGCGGGAGACTACGAGCAGTACTTC. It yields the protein CASSYSAGDYEQYF.

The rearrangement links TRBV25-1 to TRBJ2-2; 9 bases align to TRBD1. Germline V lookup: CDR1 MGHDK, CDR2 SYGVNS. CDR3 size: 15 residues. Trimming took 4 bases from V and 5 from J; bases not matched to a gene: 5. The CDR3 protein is CASSGDRALTGELFF. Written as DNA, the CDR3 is TGTGCCAGCAGTGGGGACAGGGCGTTAACCGGGGAGCTGTTTTTT.

The CDR3 DNA sequence: TGTGCCAGCAGTTTAATGGTCGCAGGGTTGGGCAATTCACCCCTCCACTTT. Translated: CASSLMVAGLGNSPLHF. This chain joins TRBV27 and TRBJ1-6; D is possibly TRBD1 (5 bases). V was clipped by 2 bases and J by 7 bases, with 18 bases between them. Germline-derived CDR1 and CDR2 are MNHEY and SMNVEV (reference sequence). The CDR3 sequence is 17 residues long.

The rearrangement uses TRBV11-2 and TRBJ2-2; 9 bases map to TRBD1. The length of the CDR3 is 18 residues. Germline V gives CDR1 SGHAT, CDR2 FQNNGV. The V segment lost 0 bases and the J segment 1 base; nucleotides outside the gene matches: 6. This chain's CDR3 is CASSLEKGQGQNTGELFF. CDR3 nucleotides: TGTGCCAGCAGCTTAGAAAAGGGACAGGGACAGAACACCGGGGAGCTGTTTTTT.

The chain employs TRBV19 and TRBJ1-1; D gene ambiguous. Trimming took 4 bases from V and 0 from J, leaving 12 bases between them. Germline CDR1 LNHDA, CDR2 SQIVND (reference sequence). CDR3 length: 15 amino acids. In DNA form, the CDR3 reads TGTGCCAGTAGTAAGTCCGGGGATATGAACACTGAAGCTTTCTTT. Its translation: CASSKSGDMNTEAFF.

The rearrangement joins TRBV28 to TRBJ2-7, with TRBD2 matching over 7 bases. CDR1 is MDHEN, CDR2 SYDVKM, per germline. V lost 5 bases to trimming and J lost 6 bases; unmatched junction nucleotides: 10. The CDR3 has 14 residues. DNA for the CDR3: TGTGCCAGCAGTCGTGGACTAGATATCCTCGAGCAGTACTTC. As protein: CASSRGLDILEQYF.

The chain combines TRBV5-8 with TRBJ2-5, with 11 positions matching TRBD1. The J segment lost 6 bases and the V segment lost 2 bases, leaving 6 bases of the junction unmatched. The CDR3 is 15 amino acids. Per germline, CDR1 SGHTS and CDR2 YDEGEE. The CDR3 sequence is CASSFEGTGGQTQYF. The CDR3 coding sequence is TGTGCCAGCAGCTTTGAAGGGACAGGGGGACAGACCCAGTACTTC.

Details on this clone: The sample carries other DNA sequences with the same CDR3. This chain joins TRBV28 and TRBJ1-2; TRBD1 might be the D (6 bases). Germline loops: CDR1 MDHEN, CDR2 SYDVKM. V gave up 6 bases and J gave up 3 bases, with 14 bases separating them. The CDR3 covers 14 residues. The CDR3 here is CASRDRGAHYGYTF. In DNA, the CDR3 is TGTGCCAGCAGAGACCGGGGGGCACACTATGGCTACACCTTC.

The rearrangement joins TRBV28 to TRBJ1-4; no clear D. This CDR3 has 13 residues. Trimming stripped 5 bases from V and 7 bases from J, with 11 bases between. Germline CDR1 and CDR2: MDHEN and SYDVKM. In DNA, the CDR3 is TGTGCCAGCAGTCGGAGTATAAGTGAAAAACTGTTTTTT. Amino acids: CASSRSISEKLFF. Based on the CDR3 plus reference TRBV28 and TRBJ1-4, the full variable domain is DVKVTQSSRYLVKRTGEKVFLECVQDMDHENMFWYRQDPGLGLRLIYFSYDVKMKEKGDIPEGYSVSREKKERFSLILESASTNQTSMYLCASSRSISEKLFFGSGTQLSVL.

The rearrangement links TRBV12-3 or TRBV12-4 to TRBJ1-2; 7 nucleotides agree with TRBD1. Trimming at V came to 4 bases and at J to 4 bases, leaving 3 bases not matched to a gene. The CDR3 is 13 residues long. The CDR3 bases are TGTGCCAGCAGTTCCGACAGGGTCTATGGCTACACCTTC. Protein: CASSSDRVYGYTF.

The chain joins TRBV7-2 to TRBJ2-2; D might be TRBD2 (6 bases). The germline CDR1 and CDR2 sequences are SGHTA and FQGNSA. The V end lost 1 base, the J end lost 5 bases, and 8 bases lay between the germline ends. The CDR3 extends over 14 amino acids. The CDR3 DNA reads TGTGCCAGCAGCTTAGGCAGCGGGACCGGGGAGCTGTTTTTT. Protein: CASSLGSGTGELFF.

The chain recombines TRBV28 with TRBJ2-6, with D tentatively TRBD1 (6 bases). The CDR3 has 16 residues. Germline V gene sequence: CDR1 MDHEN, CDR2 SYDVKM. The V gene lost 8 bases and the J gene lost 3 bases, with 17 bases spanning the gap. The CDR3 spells CASVGDTRNGANVLTF. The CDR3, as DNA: TGTGCCAGCGTGGGGGACACCCGTAATGGGGCCAACGTCCTGACTTTC.

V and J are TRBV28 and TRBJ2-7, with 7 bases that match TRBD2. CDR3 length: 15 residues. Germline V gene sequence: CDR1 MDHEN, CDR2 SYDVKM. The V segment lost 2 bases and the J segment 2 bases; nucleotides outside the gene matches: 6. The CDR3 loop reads CASSLRRERTYEQYF. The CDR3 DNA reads TGTGCCAGCAGTTTAAGGCGGGAGCGAACCTACGAGCAGTACTTC.

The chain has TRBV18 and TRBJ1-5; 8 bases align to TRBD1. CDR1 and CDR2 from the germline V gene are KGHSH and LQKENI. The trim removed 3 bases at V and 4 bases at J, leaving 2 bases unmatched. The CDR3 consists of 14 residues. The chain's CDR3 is CASSPTGANQPQHF. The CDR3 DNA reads TGTGCCAGCTCACCGACAGGGGCAAATCAGCCCCAGCATTTT.

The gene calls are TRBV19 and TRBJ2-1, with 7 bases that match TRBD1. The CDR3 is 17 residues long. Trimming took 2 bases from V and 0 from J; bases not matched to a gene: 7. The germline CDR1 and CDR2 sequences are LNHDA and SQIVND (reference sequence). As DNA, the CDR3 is TGTGCCAGTAGTATATCCACGACAGGGAGCTCCTACAATGAGCAGTTCTTC. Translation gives CASSISTTGSSYNEQFF. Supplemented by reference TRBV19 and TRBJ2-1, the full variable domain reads DGGITQSPKYLFRKEGQNVTLSCEQNLNHDAMYWYRQDPGQGLRLIYYSQIVNDFQKGDIAEGYSVSREKKESFPLTVTSAQKNPTAFYLCASSISTTGSSYNEQFFGPGTRLTVL.

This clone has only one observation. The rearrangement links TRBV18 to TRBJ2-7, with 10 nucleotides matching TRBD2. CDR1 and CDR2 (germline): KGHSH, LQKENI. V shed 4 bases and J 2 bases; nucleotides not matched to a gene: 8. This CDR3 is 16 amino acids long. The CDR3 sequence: CASSLLRLAGAYEQYF. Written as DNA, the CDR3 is TGTGCCAGCTCACTATTAAGACTAGCGGGCGCCTACGAGCAGTACTTC.